Reported below is one T cell receptor (beta chain). Its antigen remains unknown. The data belong to a study of cytomegalovirus exposure and HLA in healthy donors. Study-wide results and limits: Donors belonging to an Asian-associated ancestry cluster reportedly showed fewer N-insertions in productive TCRs than the roughly 700-donor mean, according to what a later analysis found.

Primers included in the PCR were 60 Vbeta and 13 Jbeta primers. Clones were read by immunoSEQ multiplex PCR, and TCRdb kept only the in-frame ones, dropping some. The sample lists approximately 55,000 clones, 81% seen once, with approximately 2.3% in the top ten. The CDR3 has 15 residues. V was shortened by 4 bases and J by 4 bases, with 17 bases between the two germline ends. Germline V gene sequence: CDR1 SGHRS, CDR2 YFSETQ. This chain links TRBV5-1 with TRBJ1-2; D is unresolved. The sample was PBMCs. This TCR was sampled from a boy aged 10-17 years in good health and CMV-seropositive. The CDR3 region is CASSDGERGRYGYTF. CDR3 bases: TGCGCCAGCAGCGACGGTGAGCGAGGGCGCTATGGCTACACCTTC.